This record concerns one T cell receptor beta chain sequence. The antigen is unknown. TRB rearrangements spanning V, D and J were amplified using mixed TRB-A/B primers. MiXCR was run by TCRdb on the multiplex PCR reads, yielding one entry per CDR3 protein. The profile covers some 19,000 distinct CDR3 sequences, with around 40% appearing a single time and roughly 17% taken by the ten largest. These data originate in a study of T cell repertoires in aging, cancer and after chemotherapy. Study findings and constraints: Untreated cancer patients had significantly lower blood TCR diversity than age-matched healthy donors.

The germline gives CDR1 SQVTM, CDR2 ANQGSEA. There are 14 residues in the CDR3. J lost 5 bases, V lost 2 bases, and 6 bases had no gene match. Peripheral blood genomic DNA, not sorted cells or RNA, was the template. The chain recombines TRBV29-1 with TRBJ2-7; TRBD1 matches at 10 bases. Sequenced input: blood. The source is a human donor with a solid tumor. CDR3: CSVEIGTGANEQYF. The CDR3 DNA sequence: TGCAGCGTTGAAATCGGGACAGGGGCGAACGAGCAGTACTTC.